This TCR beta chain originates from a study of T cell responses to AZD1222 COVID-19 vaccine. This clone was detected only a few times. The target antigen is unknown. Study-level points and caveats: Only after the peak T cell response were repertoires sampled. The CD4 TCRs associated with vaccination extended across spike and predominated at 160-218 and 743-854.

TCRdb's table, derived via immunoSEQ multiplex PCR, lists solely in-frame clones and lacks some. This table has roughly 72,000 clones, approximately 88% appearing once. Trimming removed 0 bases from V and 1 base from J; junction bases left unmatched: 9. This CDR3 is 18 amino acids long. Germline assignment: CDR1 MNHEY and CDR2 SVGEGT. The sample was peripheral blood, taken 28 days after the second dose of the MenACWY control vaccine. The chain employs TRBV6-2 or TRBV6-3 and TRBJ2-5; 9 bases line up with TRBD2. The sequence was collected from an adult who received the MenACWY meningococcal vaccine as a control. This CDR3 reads CASSYSGLAGSPQETQYF. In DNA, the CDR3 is TGTGCCAGCAGTTACTCTGGCCTAGCGGGGAGTCCCCAAGAGACCCAGTACTTC.